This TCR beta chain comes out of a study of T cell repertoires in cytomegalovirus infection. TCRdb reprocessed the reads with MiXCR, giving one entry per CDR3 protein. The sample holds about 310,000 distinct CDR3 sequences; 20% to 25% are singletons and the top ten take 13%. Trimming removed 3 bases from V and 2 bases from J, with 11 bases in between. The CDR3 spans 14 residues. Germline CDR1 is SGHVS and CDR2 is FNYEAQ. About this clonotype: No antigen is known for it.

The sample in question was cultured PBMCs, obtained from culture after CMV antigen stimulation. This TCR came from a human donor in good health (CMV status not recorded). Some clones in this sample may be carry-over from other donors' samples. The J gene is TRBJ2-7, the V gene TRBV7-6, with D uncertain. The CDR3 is CASSFAAGTYEQYF. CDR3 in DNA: TGTGCCAGCAGCTTCGCCGCAGGCACCTACGAGCAGTACTTC.